This record looks at one TCR beta chain sequence and its context. The antigen is not known. The sample holds other DNA sequences that translate to the same CDR3. In the PCR, 60 Vbeta and 13 Jbeta primers were used. TCRdb keeps only in-frame clones here, not all; method: immunoSEQ multiplex PCR. The table records 130,000 to 150,000 clones, roughly 80% of them present only once. This record comes from a study of cytomegalovirus exposure and HLA in healthy donors. Study as a whole: In an early release, HLA-typed donors contributed tens of millions of unique TCR sequences. Findings and limits, study-wide: A later analysis linked a missense variant in DCLRE1C to the trimming of TCR beta V and J genes. The study labeled fewer than 200 TCR beta chains cytomegalovirus-associated.

Trimming left V 4 bases short and J 2 bases short, with 10 bases between. The CDR3 is 13 residues long. Looked up from germline, CDR1 is SGHRS and CDR2 is YFSETQ. All donors participated as healthy donors of bone marrow. Material for sequencing was PBMCs. The TCR comes from a man aged 40-55 years in good health and CMV-seropositive. The chain carries TRBV5-1 and TRBJ2-7; D is perhaps TRBD2 (7 bases). The CDR3 DNA reads as TGCGCCAGCAGCCTCGGGGGGCCCTACGAGCAGTACTTC. Protein: CASSLGGPYEQYF.